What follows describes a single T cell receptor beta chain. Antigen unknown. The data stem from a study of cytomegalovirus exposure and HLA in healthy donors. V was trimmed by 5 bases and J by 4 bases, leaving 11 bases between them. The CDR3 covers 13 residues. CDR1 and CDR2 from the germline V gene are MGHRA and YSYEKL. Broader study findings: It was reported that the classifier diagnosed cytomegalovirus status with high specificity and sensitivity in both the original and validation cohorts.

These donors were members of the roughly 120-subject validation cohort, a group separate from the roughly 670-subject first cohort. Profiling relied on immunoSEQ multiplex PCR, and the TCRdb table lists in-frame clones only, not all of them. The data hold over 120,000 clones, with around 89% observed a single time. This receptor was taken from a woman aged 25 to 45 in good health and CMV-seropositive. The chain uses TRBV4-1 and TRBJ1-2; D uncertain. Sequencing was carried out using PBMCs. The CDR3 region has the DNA TGCGCCAGCAGCTCCCGTGCGAGCTATGGCTACACCTTC. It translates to CASSSRASYGYTF.